These 10 T cell receptor beta chains came from one sample sequenced in a study of regulatory T cells in long-lasting Graves disease. Construction of the TCR beta libraries employed iRepertoire HTBI primers in conjunction with Arm-PCR of CDR3 regions. TCRdb processed the multiplex PCR reads anew with MiXCR; each CDR3 protein has one entry. In the table there are 600,000 to 850,000 distinct CDR3 sequences, 25% to 30% of which are singletons. The time point was: persistent/refractory GD, antithyroid drugs over 5 years with positive TRAb. The authors made the TCR library using RNA they extracted from PBMCs. The material sequenced was peripheral blood mononuclear cells (PBMCs), taken when the disease was refractory, from a patient treated with antithyroid drugs. These receptors were obtained from a female donor with Graves disease.

This clonotype was counted many times. This chain joins TRBV12-3 or TRBV12-4 and TRBJ2-5; 7 bases are shared with TRBD1. J gave up 1 base and V 6 bases, and 11 bases lay outside the gene matches. This CDR3 spans 16 amino acids. CDR3 in amino acids: CASRPSGGWGQETQYF. CDR3 coding DNA: TGTGCCAGCAGACCGTCAGGGGGTTGGGGCCAAGAGACCCAGTACTTC.

The chain couples TRBV27 to TRBJ2-1; weak D call: TRBD1 (5 bases). The V end was cut by 6 bases, the J end by 1 base, with 10 bases between. The CDR3 loop spans 14 amino acids. Germline values: CDR1 MNHEY, CDR2 SMNVEV (reference sequence). The CDR3 nucleotides are TGTGCCAGCAGGGTGGGGCCGTCCTACAATGAGCAGTTCTTC. It specifies CASRVGPSYNEQFF.

This clonotype was detected only a few times. The genes are TRBV19 and TRBJ1-2; 8 nucleotides line up with TRBD1. This CDR3 comprises 17 residues. The V segment lost 7 bases and the J segment 4 bases; nucleotides outside the gene matches: 17. Looked up from germline, CDR1 is LNHDA and CDR2 is SQIVND (reference sequence). The CDR3 DNA follows: TGTGCCAGTACCTTCCCCGGACAGGGCATAGATTCCTATGGCTACACCTTC. Its protein is CASTFPGQGIDSYGYTF. The whole variable domain, filled in from reference TRBV19 and TRBJ1-2, reads DGGITQSPKYLFRKEGQNVTLSCEQNLNHDAMYWYRQDPGQGLRLIYYSQIVNDFQKGDIAEGYSVSREKKESFPLTVTSAQKNPTAFYLCASTFPGQGIDSYGYTFGSGTRLTVV.

This clonotype was picked up many times. The V call is TRBV12-3 or TRBV12-4, the J call TRBJ2-5; D may match TRBD1 or TRBD2 (6 bases each). The CDR3 has 13 amino acids. V was pared by 5 bases and J by 3 bases, with 10 bases between. The CDR3 loop is CASSRGAKETQYF. The CDR3 nucleotides are TGTGCCAGCAGTAGGGGGGCCAAAGAGACCCAGTACTTC.

A few counts support this clonotype. V is TRBV20-1 and J is TRBJ1-2; D is ambiguous. CDR3 length: 10 amino acids. V lost 4 bases and J 8 bases, leaving 8 bases between the germline ends. Germline CDR1 is DFQATT and CDR2 is SNEGSKA (reference sequence). The CDR3 region has the DNA TGCAGTGCTACTCGAGGAGGCTACACCTTC. Protein product: CSATRGGYTF.

This clonotype was detected ten times or more. The chain couples TRBV12-3 or TRBV12-4 to TRBJ2-5; D call uncertain. The CDR3 covers 13 residues. Trimming shortened V by 1 base and J by 5 bases, and 8 bases separated the two germline ends. CDR3 residues: CASSLEGWETQYF. In nucleotides, the CDR3 is TGTGCCAGCAGTTTAGAGGGCTGGGAGACCCAGTACTTC.

In its sample, this clonotype was seen many times. The gene calls are TRBV28 and TRBJ1-5, with D tentatively TRBD1 (5 bases). The CDR3 totals 12 residues. V gave up 5 bases and J gave up 13 bases, with 15 bases separating them. The germline V gene has CDR1 MDHEN and CDR2 SYDVKM. CDR3 DNA sequence: TGTGCCAGCAGTGAGGGGACTGCCCGGCAGCATTTT. It is translated as CASSEGTARQHF.

This chain connects TRBV6-1 to TRBJ1-1; D is perhaps TRBD1 (5 bases). The germline V gene encodes CDR1 MNHNS and CDR2 SASEGT. The CDR3 is 14 residues long. Trimming left V 2 bases short and J 4 bases short, with 11 bases between. The CDR3 sequence: CASSESGTGTEAFF. In DNA, the CDR3 is TGTGCCAGCAGTGAAAGTGGGACGGGCACTGAAGCTTTCTTT.

This clonotype was seen a few times. The rearrangement joins TRBV6-2 or TRBV6-3 to TRBJ1-5; D not resolved. CDR1 and CDR2 from the germline V gene are MNHEY and SVGEGT. The V end was cut by 8 bases, the J end by 3 bases, with 8 bases between. The CDR3 is 12 residues long. The DNA of the CDR3 is TGTGCCAGCGGGTGGGACAATCAGCCCCAGCATTTT. Translation: CASGWDNQPQHF.

V gene TRBV6-1 combines with J gene TRBJ1-2; D is undetermined. The germline V gene encodes CDR1 MNHNS and CDR2 SASEGT. The V end was cut by 8 bases, the J end by 3 bases, with 16 bases between. CDR3 length equals 14 residues. The DNA for the CDR3 is TGTGCCAGCGTACCGCGCGGCAGAGACTATGGCTACACCTTC. It translates to CASVPRGRDYGYTF.